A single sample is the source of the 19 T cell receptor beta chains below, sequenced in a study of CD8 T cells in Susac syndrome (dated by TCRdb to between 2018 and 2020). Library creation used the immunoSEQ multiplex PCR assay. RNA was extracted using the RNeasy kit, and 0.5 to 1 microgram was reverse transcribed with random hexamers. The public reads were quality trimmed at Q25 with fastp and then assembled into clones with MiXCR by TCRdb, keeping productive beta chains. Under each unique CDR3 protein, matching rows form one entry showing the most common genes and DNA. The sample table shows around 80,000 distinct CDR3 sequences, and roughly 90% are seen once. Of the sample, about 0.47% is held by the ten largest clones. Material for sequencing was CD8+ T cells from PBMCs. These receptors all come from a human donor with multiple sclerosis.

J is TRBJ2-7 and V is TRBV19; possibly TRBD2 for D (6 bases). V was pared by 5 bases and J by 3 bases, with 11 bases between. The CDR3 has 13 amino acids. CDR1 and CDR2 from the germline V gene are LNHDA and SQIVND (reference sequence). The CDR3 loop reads CASSGEVGYEQYF. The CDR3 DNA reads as TGTGCCAGTAGTGGGGAGGTAGGCTACGAGCAGTACTTC.

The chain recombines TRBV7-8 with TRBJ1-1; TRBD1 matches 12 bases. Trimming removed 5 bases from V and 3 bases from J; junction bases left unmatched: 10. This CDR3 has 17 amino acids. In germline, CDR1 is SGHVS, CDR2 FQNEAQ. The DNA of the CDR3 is TGTGCCAGCAGCCCATTCCGGGACAGGGGGCTGGACACTGAAGCTTTCTTT. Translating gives CASSPFRDRGLDTEAFF.

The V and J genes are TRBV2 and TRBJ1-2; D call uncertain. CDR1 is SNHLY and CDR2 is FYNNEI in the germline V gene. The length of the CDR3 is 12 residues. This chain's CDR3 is CAQREDNYGYTF. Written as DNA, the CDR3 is TGTGCTCAAAGAGAGGATAACTATGGCTACACCTTC.

CDR3 residues: CASSLTGGGELFF. The CDR3 DNA is TGTGCCAGCAGTTTAACAGGGGGTGGGGAGCTGTTTTTT. The chain couples TRBV12-3 or TRBV12-4 to TRBJ2-2, with 8 bases identical to TRBD1. The trim removed 2 bases at V and 8 bases at J, leaving 1 base unmatched. CDR3 length: 13 amino acids.

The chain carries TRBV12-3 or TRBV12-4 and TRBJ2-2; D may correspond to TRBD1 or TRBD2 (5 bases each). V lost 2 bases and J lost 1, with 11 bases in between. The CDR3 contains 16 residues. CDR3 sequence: CASSLLGTLNTGELFF. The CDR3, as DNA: TGTGCCAGCAGTTTATTAGGGACCTTGAACACCGGGGAGCTGTTTTTT.

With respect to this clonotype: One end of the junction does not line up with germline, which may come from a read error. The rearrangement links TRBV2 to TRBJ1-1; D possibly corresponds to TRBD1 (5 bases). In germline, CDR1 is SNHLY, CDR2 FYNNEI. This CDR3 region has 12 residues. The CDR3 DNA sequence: TGTGCCAGCAGTGAAGCGTATAGGGACCTCGACTTT. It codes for CASSEAYRDLDF.

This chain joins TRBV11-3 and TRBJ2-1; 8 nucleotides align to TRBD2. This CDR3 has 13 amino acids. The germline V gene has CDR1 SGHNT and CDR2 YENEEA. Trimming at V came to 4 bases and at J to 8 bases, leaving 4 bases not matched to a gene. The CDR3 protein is CASSYNGGDEQFF. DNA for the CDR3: TGTGCCAGCAGCTACAACGGGGGGGATGAGCAGTTCTTC.

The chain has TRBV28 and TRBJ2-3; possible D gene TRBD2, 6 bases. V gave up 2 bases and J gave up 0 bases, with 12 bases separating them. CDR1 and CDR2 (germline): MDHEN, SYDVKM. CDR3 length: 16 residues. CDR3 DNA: TGTGCCAGCAGTTTAAAGCCTAGCGAGAGCACAGATACGCAGTATTTT. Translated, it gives CASSLKPSESTDTQYF.

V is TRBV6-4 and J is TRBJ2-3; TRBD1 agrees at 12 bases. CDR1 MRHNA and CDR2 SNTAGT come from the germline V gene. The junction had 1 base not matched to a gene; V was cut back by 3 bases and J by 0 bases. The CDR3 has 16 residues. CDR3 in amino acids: CASSEGQGASTDTQYF. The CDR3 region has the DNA TGTGCCAGCAGTGAGGGACAGGGGGCTAGCACAGATACGCAGTATTTT.

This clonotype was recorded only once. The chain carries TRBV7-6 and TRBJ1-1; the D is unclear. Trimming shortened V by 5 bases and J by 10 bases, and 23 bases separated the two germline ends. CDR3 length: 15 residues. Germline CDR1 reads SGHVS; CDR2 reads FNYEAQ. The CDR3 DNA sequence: TGTGCCAGCAGCCCCGAGTCATTACATCGATCCGGAGCTTTCTTT. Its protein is CASSPESLHRSGAFF.

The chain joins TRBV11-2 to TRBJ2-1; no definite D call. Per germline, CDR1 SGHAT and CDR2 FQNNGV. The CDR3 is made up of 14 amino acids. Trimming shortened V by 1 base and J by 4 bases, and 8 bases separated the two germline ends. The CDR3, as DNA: TGTGCCAGCAGCTTAGCCCCCCCATACAATGAGCAGTTCTTC. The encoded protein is CASSLAPPYNEQFF. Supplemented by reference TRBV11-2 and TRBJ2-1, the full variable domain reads EAGVAQSPRYKIIEKRQSVAFWCNPISGHATLYWYQQILGQGPKLLIQFQNNGVVDDSQLPKDRFSAERLKGVDSTLKIQPAKLEDSAVYLCASSLAPPYNEQFFGPGTRLTVL.

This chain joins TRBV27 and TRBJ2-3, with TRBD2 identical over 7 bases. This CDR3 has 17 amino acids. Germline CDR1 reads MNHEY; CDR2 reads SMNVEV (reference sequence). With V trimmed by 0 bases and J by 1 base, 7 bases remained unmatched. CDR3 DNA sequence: TGTGCCAGCAGTTTATCAAGTGGGGCGGGGGGCACAGATACGCAGTATTTT. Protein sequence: CASSLSSGAGGTDTQYF.

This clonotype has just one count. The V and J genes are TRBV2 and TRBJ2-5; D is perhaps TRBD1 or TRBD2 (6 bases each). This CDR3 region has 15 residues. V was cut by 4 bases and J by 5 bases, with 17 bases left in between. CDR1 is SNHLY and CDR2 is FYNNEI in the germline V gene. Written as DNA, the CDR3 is TGTGCCAGCAGTGTTTCGGGGGCGAGTGGGGAGACCCAGTACTTC. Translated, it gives CASSVSGASGETQYF.

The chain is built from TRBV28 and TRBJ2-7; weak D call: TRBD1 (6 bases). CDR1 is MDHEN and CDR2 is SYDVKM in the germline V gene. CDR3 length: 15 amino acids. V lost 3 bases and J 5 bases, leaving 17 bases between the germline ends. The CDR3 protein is CASSFVQQGADEQYF. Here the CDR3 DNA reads TGTGCCAGCAGTTTCGTGCAACAGGGCGCCGACGAGCAGTACTTC. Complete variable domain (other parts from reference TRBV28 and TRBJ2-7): DVKVTQSSRYLVKRTGEKVFLECVQDMDHENMFWYRQDPGLGLRLIYFSYDVKMKEKGDIPEGYSVSREKKERFSLILESASTNQTSMYLCASSFVQQGADEQYFGPGTRLTVT.

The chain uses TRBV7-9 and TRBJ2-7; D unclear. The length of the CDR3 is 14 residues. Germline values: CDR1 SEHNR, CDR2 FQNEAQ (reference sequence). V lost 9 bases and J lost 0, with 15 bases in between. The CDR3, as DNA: TGTGCCAGTATTCCTGGAGCGAGCTCCTACGAGCAGTACTTC. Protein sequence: CASIPGASSYEQYF.

The chain's CDR3 is CASNTQFGEYTGELFF. The DNA of the CDR3 is TGTGCCAGCAACACCCAATTCGGGGAATACACCGGGGAGCTGTTTTTT. The chain couples TRBV28 to TRBJ2-2; D might be TRBD2 (5 bases). V shed 7 bases and J shed 3 bases, with 18 bases lying between them. The germline V gene has CDR1 MDHEN and CDR2 SYDVKM. This CDR3 region has 16 residues.

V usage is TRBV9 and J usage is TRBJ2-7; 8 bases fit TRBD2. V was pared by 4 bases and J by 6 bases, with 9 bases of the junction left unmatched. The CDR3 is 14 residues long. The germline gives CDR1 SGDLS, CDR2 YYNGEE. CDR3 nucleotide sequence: TGTGCCAGCAGCACATACAGCGGGAGAGGCGAGCAGTACTTC. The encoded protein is CASSTYSGRGEQYF.

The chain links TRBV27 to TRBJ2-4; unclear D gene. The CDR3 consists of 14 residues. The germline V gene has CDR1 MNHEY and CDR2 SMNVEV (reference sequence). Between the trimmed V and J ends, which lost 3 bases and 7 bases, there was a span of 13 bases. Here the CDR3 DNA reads TGTGCCAGCAGTTTGGGTCGAGACGCGAACATTCAGTACTTC. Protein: CASSLGRDANIQYF.

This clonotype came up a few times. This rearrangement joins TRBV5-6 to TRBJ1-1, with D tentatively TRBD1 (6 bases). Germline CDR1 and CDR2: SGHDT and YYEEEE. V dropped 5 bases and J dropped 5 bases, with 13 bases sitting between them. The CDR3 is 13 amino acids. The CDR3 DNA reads TGTGCCAGCAGTTTAGGGGGAGCAACTGAAGCTTTCTTT. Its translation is CASSLGGATEAFF.